The 6 T cell receptor beta chains below all came from one sample that was sequenced in a study of blood T cell repertoires in COVID-19 (dated by TCRdb to the early 2020s). The library was obtained by the immunoSEQ multiplex PCR assay. TCRdb carries this immuneACCESS record with in-frame sequences only. Its versions omit some clonotypes, under half of them owing to an unresolved V gene in the studies checked, with the rest unexplained. The sample table lists under 400,000 clones, around 90% of them with a count of one. Jointly, the top ten make up 2.5% to 3.5% of the sample. The sequenced sample consisted of peripheral blood. These receptors all stem from a woman in her 30s with COVID-19, enrolled during active disease.

Concerning this clone itself: The junction shows a germline mismatch at one end, possibly a read error. V and J are TRBV14 and TRBJ1-1; D call uncertain. This CDR3 spans 13 amino acids. Germline-derived CDR1 and CDR2 are SGHDN and FVKESK. The CDR3, as DNA: TGTGCCAGCAGGCAAGCCTCTTCCACTGAAGCTTTCTTT. It translates to CASRQASSTEAFF.

This clone was observed a few times. This chain uses TRBV2 with TRBJ2-7; 14 bases are shared with TRBD2. The CDR3 is 16 residues long. CDR1 SNHLY and CDR2 FYNNEI come from the germline V gene. V shed 0 bases, J shed 6 bases, and the junction held 4 bases outside the gene matches. The CDR3 nucleotides are TGTGCCAGCAGTGAAGCGGGACTAGCGGGAGCCATCGAGCAGTACTTC. Protein product: CASSEAGLAGAIEQYF.

Worth noting for this clone: Other DNA sequences in this sample translate to the same CDR3. The V gene is TRBV11-2, the J gene TRBJ2-7; D call uncertain. The CDR3 totals 14 residues. Trimming took 2 bases from V and 0 from J, leaving 8 bases between them. From germline, CDR1 is SGHAT and CDR2 FQNNGV. In DNA form, the CDR3 reads TGTGCCAGCAGCTTAACCGGGTCCTCCTACGAGCAGTACTTC. Its protein is CASSLTGSSYEQYF.

The chain carries TRBV6-2 or TRBV6-3 and TRBJ1-2; 10 bases map to TRBD1. This CDR3 has 16 amino acids. Unmatched junction bases numbered 15, after V lost 6 bases and J lost 8 bases. Germline V gives CDR1 MNHEY, CDR2 SVGEGT. The CDR3: CASRPTTGTGERGYTF. DNA for the CDR3: TGTGCCAGCAGACCTACCACGGGGACAGGGGAAAGGGGCTACACCTTC.

The chain employs TRBV30 and TRBJ2-1; D is undetermined. Trimming cost V 2 bases and J 8 bases, with 10 bases left between them. Germline lookup yields CDR1 GTSNPN and CDR2 SVGIG (reference sequence). The CDR3 consists of 12 residues. For the CDR3, the DNA is TGTGCCTGGAGTCGTACTTCGGATGAGCAGTTCTTC. Translating gives CAWSRTSDEQFF.

The V call is TRBV2, the J call TRBJ1-2; no definite D call. Between the trimmed V and J ends, which lost 2 bases and 4 bases, there was a span of 5 bases. The CDR3 extends over 12 amino acids. CDR1 is SNHLY and CDR2 is FYNNEI in the germline V gene. CDR3 sequence (DNA): TGTGCCAGCAGTGAAACCAGCTATGGCTACACCTTC. Translating gives CASSETSYGYTF.